These 26 T cell receptor beta chains came from one sample sequenced in a study of cytomegalovirus exposure and HLA in healthy donors. In the PCR, 60 Vbeta and 13 Jbeta primers were used. Using immunoSEQ multiplex PCR, the repertoire was profiled, and TCRdb retains in-frame clones only, with some absent. Of 140,000 to 150,000 clones listed, approximately 81% are singletons. The sample comprised PBMCs. Source of these receptors: a boy younger than 10 in good health and CMV-seronegative.

V gene TRBV25-1 combines with J gene TRBJ2-7; tentative D call: TRBD2 (6 bases). From germline, CDR1 is MGHDK and CDR2 SYGVNS. The ends were cut back, 4 bases at V and 0 bases at J, with 10 bases in the middle. The CDR3 covers 14 residues. The DNA of the CDR3 is TGTGCCAGCAGTGTTCGGGGGAGCTCCTACGAGCAGTACTTC. This translates into CASSVRGSSYEQYF.

This clone appeared a single time. CDR3 sequence (DNA): TGTGCCAGCAGGAATGCACAGGGGCCCTTCGCCGAGCAGTACTTC. This codes for CASRNAQGPFAEQYF. V usage is TRBV11-2 and J usage is TRBJ2-5, with 7 positions matching TRBD1. The last part of the DNA fits TRBJ2-7 better; the J call may be wrong. The CDR3 runs 15 residues. Germline loops: CDR1 SGHAT, CDR2 FQNNGV.

This chain connects TRBV19 to TRBJ2-7; tentatively, D is TRBD2 (6 bases). This CDR3 has 17 residues. Trimming removed 3 bases from V and 3 bases from J, with 21 bases in between. The germline gives CDR1 LNHDA, CDR2 SQIVND (reference sequence). CDR3 DNA: TGTGCCAGTAGTATTCGATCGGGGTCCGGGAGACACTACGAGCAGTACTTC. Protein product: CASSIRSGSGRHYEQYF.

The chain couples TRBV11-3 to TRBJ1-3; 9 bases fit TRBD1. Trimming at V came to 5 bases and at J to 7 bases, leaving 12 bases not matched to a gene. There are 16 residues in the CDR3. CDR1 is SGHNT and CDR2 is YENEEA in the germline V gene. CDR3 in DNA: TGTGCCAGCAGCCGTACGGGACAGGGAGTTTCGAACACCATATATTTT. It specifies CASSRTGQGVSNTIYF.

This chain uses TRBV28 with TRBJ1-2, with D perhaps TRBD1 (6 bases). The ends were cut back, 5 bases at V and 5 bases at J, with 15 bases in the middle. Germline V lookup: CDR1 MDHEN, CDR2 SYDVKM. The CDR3 is made up of 14 amino acids. The CDR3 sequence is CASSGQETGYGYTF. As DNA, the CDR3 is TGTGCCAGCAGTGGTCAAGAAACAGGGTATGGCTACACCTTC.

The chain links TRBV5-5 to TRBJ2-5, with TRBD2 matching 9 bases. J gave up 2 bases and V 4 bases, and 6 bases lay outside the gene matches. This CDR3 has 15 residues. CDR1 and CDR2 (germline): SGHKS, YYEKEE (reference sequence). The CDR3 spells CASSPASGRQETQYF. CDR3 nucleotides: TGTGCCAGCAGCCCGGCCAGCGGGAGGCAAGAGACCCAGTACTTC. The complete variable domain, with remaining parts taken from reference TRBV5-5 and TRBJ2-5, reads DAGVTQSPTHLIKTRGQQVTLRCSPISGHKSVSWYQQVLGQGPQFIFQYYEKEERGRGNFPDRFSARQFPNYSSELNVNALLLGDSALYLCASSPASGRQETQYFGPGTRLLVL.

The chain recombines TRBV6-1 with TRBJ2-3; a possible D gene is TRBD2 (5 bases). This CDR3 is built from 11 residues. Trimming stripped 8 bases from V and 7 bases from J, with 10 bases between. The germline CDR1 and CDR2 sequences are MNHNS and SASEGT. CDR3 DNA: TGTGCCAGCGACTACATCAATACGCAGTATTTT. As protein: CASDYINTQYF.

The J gene is TRBJ2-1, the V gene TRBV12-5; 7 bases match TRBD2. The CDR3 loop spans 15 amino acids. Germline V lookup: CDR1 LGHNT, CDR2 FRNRAP. Germline trimming cut 6 bases from V and 2 bases from J; bases unmatched to any gene: 7. The CDR3 spells CASGRRRGTYNEQFF. The CDR3, as DNA: TGTGCTAGTGGCCGGCGGCGGGGGACCTACAATGAGCAGTTCTTC. Combining the CDR3 with reference TRBV12-5 and TRBJ2-1 gives the whole variable domain DARVTQTPRHKVTEMGQEVTMRCQPILGHNTVFWYRQTMMQGLELLAYFRNRAPLDDSGMPKDRFSAEMPDATLATLKIQPSEPRDSAVYFCASGRRRGTYNEQFFGPGTRLTVL.

The chain links TRBV9 to TRBJ2-5, with TRBD1 matching 7 bases. The assigned J gene may be wrong: the sequence end matches TRBJ2-7 better. This CDR3 comprises 16 residues. Germline CDR1 is SGDLS and CDR2 is YYNGEE. In DNA form, the CDR3 reads TGTGCCAGCAGCGCAGGGGACAGTAGGGGGCTTTACGAGCAGTACTTC. As protein: CASSAGDSRGLYEQYF.

The V and J genes are TRBV7-3 and TRBJ2-7, with 11 bases matching TRBD2. The ends lost 5 bases at V and 4 bases at J; junction bases unmatched: 4. The CDR3 spans 14 residues. Looked up from germline, CDR1 is SGHTA and CDR2 is FQGTGA. The CDR3 loop reads CASSRSGRAYEQYF. DNA for the CDR3: TGTGCCAGCAGCCGTAGCGGGAGGGCGTACGAGCAGTACTTC.

The chain recombines TRBV27 with TRBJ2-1; TRBD2 aligns across 13 bases. CDR3 length: 16 residues. Germline lookup yields CDR1 MNHEY and CDR2 SMNVEV (reference sequence). The junction had 13 bases not matched to a gene; V was cut back by 8 bases and J by 9 bases. The CDR3: CASQEPGTSGILEQFF. The CDR3, as DNA: TGTGCCAGCCAAGAGCCCGGGACTAGCGGGATTCTTGAGCAGTTCTTC.

V usage is TRBV6-6 and J usage is TRBJ1-2; unclear D gene. The CDR3 length is 15 residues. Trimming cost V 0 bases and J 4 bases, with 12 bases left between them. The germline V gene encodes CDR1 MNHNY and CDR2 SVGAGI (reference sequence). CDR3 sequence reads: CASSYSARGGYGYTF. CDR3 sequence (DNA): TGTGCCAGCAGTTACTCGGCCCGGGGTGGCTATGGCTACACCTTC.

The genes are TRBV29-1 and TRBJ1-1; 8 bases are a match to TRBD1. The germline gives CDR1 SQVTM, CDR2 ANQGSEA. The CDR3 is 12 amino acids. Unmatched junction bases numbered 5, after V lost 3 bases and J lost 8 bases. The CDR3 DNA sequence: TGCAGCGTTGATCAGGGGGCTGCCGAAGCTTTCTTT. This gives the protein CSVDQGAAEAFF.

The chain has TRBV7-2 and TRBJ2-7, with 9 positions matching TRBD1. J was trimmed by 6 bases and V by 4 bases; bases with no gene match: 4. Germline V CDR1 and CDR2: SGHTA, FQGNSA. The CDR3 runs 13 residues. The CDR3 loop is CASSWDRAGEQYF. The CDR3 coding sequence is TGTGCCAGCAGCTGGGACAGGGCCGGCGAGCAGTACTTC.

This chain connects TRBV7-9 to TRBJ1-3; D is undetermined. The CDR3 is 15 amino acids. Trimming took 4 bases from V and 0 from J, leaving 10 bases between them. The germline V gene has CDR1 SEHNR and CDR2 FQNEAQ (reference sequence). CDR3 in amino acids: CASSYYLGSGNTIYF. CDR3 in DNA: TGTGCCAGCAGCTACTACTTGGGCTCTGGAAACACCATATATTTT.

The gene calls are TRBV7-3 and TRBJ2-5; TRBD1 matches 7 bases. J was trimmed by 3 bases and V by 5 bases; bases with no gene match: 3. The CDR3 has 13 residues. Germline V gene sequence: CDR1 SGHTA, CDR2 FQGTGA. CDR3 residues: CASSLGTEETQYF. In nucleotides, the CDR3 is TGTGCCAGCAGCCTCGGGACAGAAGAGACCCAGTACTTC.

The chain is built from TRBV19 and TRBJ2-5; 9 bases are shared with TRBD2. V lost 5 bases to trimming and J lost 0 bases; unmatched junction nucleotides: 7. The CDR3 spans 16 residues. CDR1 and CDR2 (germline): LNHDA, SQIVND (reference sequence). As DNA, the CDR3 is TGTGCCAGTAGTTATTCGGCGGGAGGGTACCAAGAGACCCAGTACTTC. This codes for CASSYSAGGYQETQYF.

J is TRBJ2-7 and V is TRBV19, with D possibly being TRBD1 (6 bases). V was shortened by 9 bases and J by 1 base, with 13 bases between the two germline ends. The V gene's germline CDR1 is LNHDA and CDR2 SQIVND (reference sequence). This CDR3 comprises 13 residues. The CDR3 coding sequence is TGTGCCAGCGGAAGACAGGTTTCCTACGAGCAGTACTTC. Its translation is CASGRQVSYEQYF.

V and J are TRBV4-1 and TRBJ2-2, with a tentative D call TRBD2 (6 bases). Trimming took 1 base from V and 5 from J, leaving 11 bases between them. There are 15 residues in the CDR3. In germline, CDR1 is MGHRA, CDR2 YSYEKL. The CDR3 nucleotides are TGCGCCAGCAGCCAAGCGGGAGCAGTTACCGGGGAGCTGTTTTTT. As protein: CASSQAGAVTGELFF.

This rearrangement joins TRBV20-1 to TRBJ1-1, with D uncertain. The CDR3 has 11 residues. Trimming shortened V by 1 base and J by 6 bases, and 6 bases separated the two germline ends. The germline V gene encodes CDR1 DFQATT and CDR2 SNEGSKA (reference sequence). CDR3 DNA: TGCAGTGCTAGAGTTGTCGCTGAAGCTTTCTTT. Translation: CSARVVAEAFF.

The V call is TRBV7-2, the J call TRBJ2-7, with TRBD1 as a possible D gene (6 bases). This CDR3 has 18 amino acids. Germline-derived CDR1 and CDR2 are SGHTA and FQGNSA. V lost 5 bases and J 0 bases, leaving 23 bases between the germline ends. The CDR3 DNA reads as TGTGCCAGCAGCGCTTTAAAATTTGGACAGATAGACTCCTACGAGCAGTACTTC. It is translated as CASSALKFGQIDSYEQYF.

The chain links TRBV19 to TRBJ1-3, with D perhaps TRBD1 (5 bases). Per germline, CDR1 LNHDA and CDR2 SQIVND (reference sequence). V lost 3 bases and J 0 bases, leaving 6 bases between the germline ends. The CDR3 covers 14 residues. The CDR3 sequence: CASSMGGSGNTIYF. CDR3 DNA: TGTGCCAGTAGTATGGGGGGCTCTGGAAACACCATATATTTT.

The J gene is TRBJ2-5, the V gene TRBV14, with D maybe TRBD1 (6 bases). V gave up 1 base and J gave up 7 bases, with 16 bases separating them. Germline values: CDR1 SGHDN, CDR2 FVKESK. The CDR3 totals 15 residues. The CDR3 loop is CASSQATGGFRTQYF. The CDR3 DNA sequence: TGTGCCAGCAGCCAAGCGACAGGCGGTTTTAGGACCCAGTACTTC. Based on the CDR3 plus reference TRBV14 and TRBJ2-5, the full variable domain is EAGVTQFPSHSVIEKGQTVTLRCDPISGHDNLYWYRRVMGKEIKFLLHFVKESKQDESGMPNNRFLAERTGGTYSTLKVQPAELEDSGVYFCASSQATGGFRTQYFGPGTRLLVL.

This chain connects TRBV5-1 to TRBJ1-2, with a possible D match to TRBD1 (6 bases). Germline CDR1 and CDR2: SGHRS and YFSETQ. The CDR3 runs to 17 residues. Trimming left V 2 bases short and J 4 bases short, with 21 bases between. CDR3 coding DNA: TGCGCCAGCAGCTTTGTGTTGCCCAACAGGGTAGGCTATGGCTACACCTTC. Amino acid sequence: CASSFVLPNRVGYGYTF.

The V call is TRBV10-3, the J call TRBJ2-1; 8 bases line up with TRBD2. J was trimmed by 5 bases and V by 10 bases; bases with no gene match: 10. This CDR3 spans 14 amino acids. CDR1 is ENHRY and CDR2 is SYGVKD in the germline V gene. As DNA, the CDR3 is TGTGCCACTTCAACGGCGGGAGGAAACAATGAGCAGTTCTTC. Its translation: CATSTAGGNNEQFF.

This rearrangement joins TRBV25-1 to TRBJ1-1; 7 nucleotides align to TRBD1. This CDR3 has 16 amino acids. Germline CDR1 and CDR2: MGHDK and SYGVNS. V was pared by 4 bases and J by 10 bases, with 18 bases of the junction left unmatched. The chain's CDR3 is CASSAPAGTVKSGAFF. The CDR3 nucleotides read TGTGCCAGCAGTGCACCCGCCGGGACAGTGAAATCGGGAGCTTTCTTT.